The sample holds one count of the clone carrying this TCR beta chain. Its antigen is not identified. Per germline, CDR1 GTSNPN and CDR2 SVGIG (reference sequence). This CDR3 region has 14 residues. V was pared by 2 bases and J by 5 bases, with 15 bases between. The source of the sample is a study of cytomegalovirus exposure and HLA in healthy donors. Study-wide findings and caveats: Productive rates of about 90% or about 30% were seen for most TCR beta V segments in an earlier analysis.

The PCR ran on 60 Vbeta and 13 Jbeta primers. In the study's own analysis: Counted up in a later analysis, unique TCR beta chains came to about 80 million, with around 10 million shared. Assay: immunoSEQ multiplex PCR; the TCRdb copy retains only in-frame clones and omits some. The V and J calls and clone size come from that table; D and trimming were worked out from the DNA. This repertoire shows some 160,000 clones, roughly 73% found once; its top ten account for 1.3% to 1.5%. This chain uses TRBV30 with TRBJ1-1; D gene unclear. Specimen: PBMCs. The sequence was obtained from a woman aged 30 to 39 in good health and CMV-seronegative. CDR3 residues: CAWSKVQLSTEAFF. The CDR3 DNA reads as TGTGCCTGGAGTAAGGTACAGCTCTCGACTGAAGCTTTCTTT.